These 21 T cell receptor beta chains came from one sample sequenced in a study of blood T cell repertoires in COVID-19. Profiling relied on immunoSEQ multiplex PCR, and the TCRdb table lists in-frame clones only, not all of them. The sample consists of roughly 300,000 clones, approximately 91% of them appearing once. Sequencing was performed on PBMCs or T cells enriched from blood (not recorded which). These TCRs come from a woman between 40 and 55 years old with acute COVID-19.

On this clone itself: The same CDR3 arises from other DNA sequences in this sample as well. This chain links TRBV29-1 with TRBJ2-1; tentatively, D is TRBD1 (7 bases). Trimming removed 3 bases at V and 4 bases at J, with 13 bases between. Germline V gene lookup returns CDR1 SQVTM and CDR2 ANQGSEA. The CDR3 has 14 amino acids. CDR3 region: CSVDQGGSYNEQFF. The CDR3 DNA is TGCAGCGTTGATCAGGGGGGCAGTTACAATGAGCAGTTCTTC.

The V gene is TRBV11-3, the J gene TRBJ2-7, with 12 bases lining up with TRBD2. CDR3 length equals 17 residues. Germline V lookup: CDR1 SGHNT, CDR2 YENEEA. V was pared by 2 bases and J by 2 bases, with 7 bases of the junction left unmatched. The CDR3 region has the DNA TGTGCCAGCAGCTTAAAGACCTCTAGCGGGAGGGCCTACGAGCAGTACTTC. Translation gives CASSLKTSSGRAYEQYF.

The rearrangement links TRBV24-1 to TRBJ2-2; TRBD2 agrees at 7 bases. From germline, CDR1 is KGHDR and CDR2 SFDVKD. V shed 5 bases and J 11 bases; nucleotides not matched to a gene: 1. The CDR3 is made up of 11 amino acids. The CDR3 sequence is CATSAGGELFF. As DNA, the CDR3 is TGTGCCACCAGTGCGGGGGGAGAGCTGTTTTTT.

J is TRBJ1-6 and V is TRBV27, with D possibly TRBD1 on 5 matching bases. CDR1 is MNHEY and CDR2 is SMNVEV in the germline V gene (reference sequence). V lost 6 bases to trimming and J lost 1 base, with 10 bases between them. The CDR3 is 15 residues long. DNA of the CDR3: TGTGCCAGCAGAATCAGGGATTCCTATAATTCACCCCTCCACTTT. Its translation is CASRIRDSYNSPLHF.

This chain joins TRBV7-2 and TRBJ1-1; 7 positions match TRBD1. The CDR3 has 15 amino acids. Germline CDR1 is SGHTA and CDR2 is FQGNSA. J was trimmed by 4 bases and V by 3 bases; bases with no gene match: 8. DNA of the CDR3: TGTGCCAGCAGCTTGCGGGGACAGATTCCCACTGAAGCTTTCTTT. Amino acids: CASSLRGQIPTEAFF.

The chain uses TRBV2 and TRBJ1-1; TRBD1 is a possible D gene (6 bases). Between the trimmed V and J ends, which lost 8 bases and 2 bases, there was a span of 15 bases. CDR3 size: 14 residues. The germline CDR1 and CDR2 sequences are SNHLY and FYNNEI. CDR3 in DNA: TGTGCCAGCGGTCTAGGGGGGGGAAACACTGAAGCTTTCTTT. Translation: CASGLGGGNTEAFF. Looking up the rest from reference TRBV2 and TRBJ1-1 gives the full variable domain: EPEVTQTPSHQVTQMGQEVILRCVPISNHLYFYWYRQILGQKVEFLVSFYNNEISEKSEIFDDQFSVERPDGSNFTLKIRSTKLEDSAMYFCASGLGGGNTEAFFGQGTRLTVV.

This rearrangement joins TRBV7-2 to TRBJ2-2, with TRBD2 matching over 7 bases. The CDR3 length is 15 residues. Germline lookup yields CDR1 SGHTA and CDR2 FQGNSA. Trimming took 5 bases from V and 4 from J; bases not matched to a gene: 7. This CDR3 reads CASSPGGSGTGELFF. Written as DNA, the CDR3 is TGTGCCAGCAGCCCCGGGGGGAGTGGCACCGGGGAGCTGTTTTTT. The complete variable domain, with remaining parts taken from reference TRBV7-2 and TRBJ2-2, reads GAGVSQSPSNKVTEKGKDVELRCDPISGHTALYWYRQSLGQGLEFLIYFQGNSAPDKSGLPSDRFSAERTGGSVSTLTIQRTQQEDSAVYLCASSPGGSGTGELFFGEGSRLTVL.

The rearrangement joins TRBV2 to TRBJ1-5; 11 positions agree with TRBD1. Germline CDR1 is SNHLY and CDR2 is FYNNEI. Trimming removed 6 bases from V and 6 bases from J; junction bases left unmatched: 4. This CDR3 has 14 amino acids. In DNA form, the CDR3 reads TGTGCCAGCAGGGACAGGGGGCCGCCTCAGCCCCAGCATTTT. This encodes CASRDRGPPQPQHF.

J is TRBJ2-7 and V is TRBV7-3; TRBD2 is a possible D gene (5 bases). Germline assignment: CDR1 SGHTA and CDR2 FQGTGA. Trimming took off 0 bases at V and 4 bases at J, with 13 bases between the two ends. The CDR3 consists of 15 residues. CDR3 nucleotide sequence: TGTGCCAGCAGCTTAACGGCCGGACTTCTGTACGAGCAGTACTTC. This gives the protein CASSLTAGLLYEQYF.

V usage is TRBV2 and J usage is TRBJ2-7; the match to TRBD2 covers 7 bases. The CDR3 is made up of 12 amino acids. Germline trimming cut 4 bases from V and 4 bases from J; bases unmatched to any gene: 1. CDR1 is SNHLY and CDR2 is FYNNEI in the germline V gene. CDR3 DNA sequence: TGTGCCAGCAGTGCGCGGGGGTACGAGCAGTACTTC. This translates into CASSARGYEQYF.

This clone was seen a handful of times. The V call is TRBV5-4, the J call TRBJ2-7; possibly TRBD1 for D (5 bases). The V end was cut by 0 bases, the J end by 2 bases, with 12 bases between. Germline V CDR1 and CDR2: SGHNT, YYREEE (reference sequence). The CDR3 has 15 residues. The CDR3 bases are TGTGCCAGCAGCTTGGACTCGTGGGGCCCCTACGAGCAGTACTTC. Translated: CASSLDSWGPYEQYF.

The rearrangement uses TRBV5-6 and TRBJ2-7; D call uncertain. CDR3 length: 12 amino acids. V lost 4 bases and J lost 9, with 14 bases in between. Germline CDR1 is SGHDT and CDR2 is YYEEEE. Here the CDR3 reads CASSRGEVGQYF. For the CDR3, the DNA is TGTGCCAGCAGCCGAGGAGAGGTAGGGCAGTACTTC.

The rearrangement links TRBV7-2 to TRBJ2-3, with 11 bases identical to TRBD1. Looked up from germline, CDR1 is SGHTA and CDR2 is FQGNSA. The CDR3 is made up of 16 amino acids. J gave up 4 bases and V 3 bases, and 6 bases lay outside the gene matches. The CDR3 here is CASSLLGQGVADTQYF. CDR3 bases: TGTGCCAGCAGCTTGTTGGGACAGGGGGTAGCAGATACGCAGTATTTT.

The gene calls are TRBV24-1 and TRBJ2-1, with TRBD2 identical over 11 bases. The CDR3 sequence is 15 residues long. V was pared by 3 bases and J by 9 bases, with 6 bases of the junction left unmatched. CDR1 KGHDR and CDR2 SFDVKD come from the germline V gene. The CDR3 protein is CATSDTSGRKSEQFF. The DNA for the CDR3 is TGTGCCACCAGTGATACTAGCGGGAGAAAGAGTGAGCAGTTCTTC.

This clone was found a few times. The rearrangement uses TRBV3-1 (or the pseudogene TRBV3-2) and TRBJ1-6; D gene uncertain. This CDR3 is 14 amino acids long. Germline CDR1 reads LGHDT; CDR2 reads YNNKEL (reference sequence). V was trimmed by 0 bases and J by 7 bases, leaving 7 bases between them. This CDR3 is CASSQEWRNSPLHF. In DNA, the CDR3 is TGTGCCAGCAGCCAAGAATGGAGGAATTCACCCCTCCACTTT.

The V call is TRBV11-2, the J call TRBJ2-5; 13 bases agree with TRBD2. Germline CDR1 SGHAT, CDR2 FQNNGV. V was clipped by 10 bases and J by 3 bases; unmatched bases: 5. CDR3 length: 14 residues. The CDR3 sequence is CATTSGRSKETQYF. In DNA, the CDR3 is TGTGCCACGACTAGCGGGAGGAGTAAAGAGACCCAGTACTTC.

The V call is TRBV6-5, the J call TRBJ1-4; 9 bases align to TRBD1. After removal of 2 bases from V and 8 bases from J, the junction contained 6 bases not matched to a gene. The CDR3 runs to 15 residues. Germline CDR1 is MNHEY and CDR2 is SVGAGI. The CDR3 bases are TGTGCCAGCAGTTACGAACAGGGGGCGGGGGAAAAACTGTTTTTT. It specifies CASSYEQGAGEKLFF.

The chain has TRBV27 and TRBJ1-1; tentative D call: TRBD1 (5 bases). The CDR3 runs 13 residues. Germline CDR1 and CDR2: MNHEY and SMNVEV (reference sequence). Trimming shortened V by 6 bases and J by 0 bases, and 8 bases separated the two germline ends. CDR3 DNA: TGTGCCAGCAGGGGGCACTTGAACACTGAAGCTTTCTTT. Translating it yields CASRGHLNTEAFF.

This clone was counted a single time. The chain has TRBV7-2 and TRBJ2-5; 7 bases agree with TRBD1. J lost 1 base, V lost 4 bases, and 3 bases had no gene match. The germline CDR1 and CDR2 sequences are SGHTA and FQGNSA. There are 14 residues in the CDR3. This chain's CDR3 is CASSWGTVQETQYF. Written as DNA, the CDR3 is TGTGCCAGCAGCTGGGGGACAGTCCAAGAGACCCAGTACTTC. The full variable domain, completed using reference TRBV7-2 and TRBJ2-5, is GAGVSQSPSNKVTEKGKDVELRCDPISGHTALYWYRQSLGQGLEFLIYFQGNSAPDKSGLPSDRFSAERTGGSVSTLTIQRTQQEDSAVYLCASSWGTVQETQYFGPGTRLLVL.

This chain joins TRBV7-9 and TRBJ2-2; D possibly corresponds to TRBD1 (6 bases). The CDR3 has 15 residues. The germline V gene has CDR1 SEHNR and CDR2 FQNEAQ (reference sequence). Between the trimmed V and J ends, which lost 2 bases and 8 bases, there was a span of 15 bases. The CDR3 region is CASSLNRAGAGELFF. The CDR3 region has the DNA TGTGCCAGCAGCTTAAACAGGGCGGGCGCGGGGGAGCTGTTTTTT.

This clone has only one observation. J is TRBJ2-1 and V is TRBV9; D is unclear. CDR3 length: 13 amino acids. Trimming left V 3 bases short and J 9 bases short, with 13 bases between. Germline CDR1 and CDR2: SGDLS and YYNGEE. The CDR3 protein is CASSASETFEQFF. The CDR3 DNA reads TGTGCCAGCAGCGCATCAGAAACCTTTGAGCAGTTCTTC.